Described below is a single TCR beta chain sequence and its context. Its antigen is unknown. The data belong to a study of T cells after yellow fever vaccination. V lost 0 bases and J 4 bases, leaving 12 bases between the germline ends. Germline CDR1 MGHRA, CDR2 YSYEKL. The CDR3 runs 15 residues. Findings and limits, study-wide: Post-booster samples contained most primary-vaccination clones (approximately 96% CD4, around 90% CD8). Any FACS-sorted repertoire could hold abundant clonotypes that contaminate it from the bulk population.

By 5'RACE template switching, TCR cDNA was produced, with a universal primer site and UMIs added in the process. MiXCR, applied by TCRdb to the 5' RACE reads, yields one record per CDR3 protein. The data hold about 350,000 distinct CDR3 sequences, with over 4% observed a single time. The J gene is TRBJ1-2, the V gene TRBV4-1; tentative D call: TRBD1 (5 bases). Sequences were derived from PBMCs, sampled 5 days after the yellow fever booster vaccination. The sequence came from a man aged 18 to 35 who received the YFV17D yellow fever vaccine. This CDR3 reads CASSQEPRESYGYTF. The CDR3 coding sequence is TGCGCCAGCAGCCAAGAGCCCAGGGAGAGCTATGGCTACACCTTC.